The clone carrying this TCR beta chain occurred once. V gave up 5 bases and J gave up 7 bases, with 18 bases separating them. Germline V gene lookup returns CDR1 SGHTA and CDR2 FQGNSA. The CDR3 sequence is 15 residues long. Libraries were prepared by immunoSEQ multiplex PCR; TCRdb keeps only in-frame clonotypes and omits some of them. The profile shows approximately 41,000 clones, nearly 90% of them singletons. The data belong to a study of T cell changes during pregnancy in multiple sclerosis. This sample comprised CD4+ T cells from peripheral blood mononuclear cells, obtained in the second trimester of pregnancy. The sequence was obtained from a female donor with multiple sclerosis, enrolled in a pregnancy study. The V call is TRBV7-2, the J call TRBJ2-1; TRBD2 is a possible D gene (6 bases). CDR3 nucleotide sequence: TGTGCCAGCAGCCAAGTACGGAGGGCCTCGAATGAGCAGTTCTTC. It codes for CASSQVRRASNEQFF.